These 21 T cell receptor beta chains were all obtained from the same sample, sequenced in a study of T cell responses to AZD1222 COVID-19 vaccine. Sequencing used immunoSEQ multiplex PCR; TCRdb keeps in-frame clones, though not all of them. The sample shows about 150,000 clones, roughly 89% of them seen only once. The specimen comprised peripheral blood, sampled 28 days after the second dose of the MenACWY control vaccine. These receptors originate from an adult who received the MenACWY meningococcal vaccine as a control.

This clone was observed once. This rearrangement joins TRBV2 to TRBJ1-3; D gene unclear. Germline assignment: CDR1 SNHLY and CDR2 FYNNEI. CDR3 length equals 15 residues. Trimming shortened V by 4 bases and J by 2 bases, and 12 bases separated the two germline ends. CDR3 protein: CASSVHPGAGNTIYF. CDR3 nucleotide sequence: TGTGCCAGCAGTGTTCATCCCGGAGCTGGAAACACCATATATTTT. Full variable domain (missing parts from reference TRBV2 and TRBJ1-3): EPEVTQTPSHQVTQMGQEVILRCVPISNHLYFYWYRQILGQKVEFLVSFYNNEISEKSEIFDDQFSVERPDGSNFTLKIRSTKLEDSAMYFCASSVHPGAGNTIYFGEGSWLTVV.

In its sample, this clone was seen a few times. This chain connects TRBV7-3 to TRBJ2-7, with TRBD2 identical over 11 bases. Germline V gene lookup returns CDR1 SGHTA and CDR2 FQGTGA. CDR3 length: 14 amino acids. The V and J ends lost 5 bases and 2 bases, in that order; junction bases with no gene match: 2. This CDR3 is CASSRLAGPYEQYF. For the CDR3, the DNA is TGTGCCAGCAGCAGACTAGCGGGGCCCTACGAGCAGTACTTC.

This chain connects TRBV9 to TRBJ2-7; TRBD1 aligns across 11 bases. The V gene's germline CDR1 is SGDLS and CDR2 YYNGEE. CDR3 length equals 15 residues. V lost 3 bases, J lost 3 bases, and 5 bases stayed unmatched. The CDR3: CASSAGTGGNYEQYF. CDR3 DNA sequence: TGTGCCAGCAGCGCCGGGACAGGGGGTAACTACGAGCAGTACTTC.

The CDR3 bases are TGTGCCAGCAGCGTAGGTGGACTAGCGGAGGGAGATACGCAGTATTTT. Its protein product is CASSVGGLAEGDTQYF. The genes are TRBV9 and TRBJ2-3; 10 bases are shared with TRBD2. Germline CDR1 and CDR2: SGDLS and YYNGEE. The V and J ends lost 0 bases and 5 bases, in that order; junction bases with no gene match: 6. This CDR3 spans 16 amino acids. Supplemented by reference TRBV9 and TRBJ2-3, the full variable domain reads DSGVTQTPKHLITATGQRVTLRCSPRSGDLSVYWYQQSLDQGLQFLIQYYNGEERAKGNILERFSAQQFPDLHSELNLSSLELGDSALYFCASSVGGLAEGDTQYFGPGTRLTVL.

The chain combines TRBV28 with TRBJ1-3; no clear D gene. Trimming took 2 bases from V and 2 from J, leaving 10 bases between them. The CDR3 has 15 amino acids. Germline values: CDR1 MDHEN, CDR2 SYDVKM. This CDR3 reads CASSLPRVPGNTIYF. The CDR3 DNA sequence: TGTGCCAGCAGTTTACCCCGGGTTCCTGGAAACACCATATATTTT.

This chain joins TRBV7-2 and TRBJ2-5; D tentatively fits TRBD1 or TRBD2 (5 bases each). The CDR3 is 14 amino acids. Trimming removed 1 base at V and 5 bases at J, with 11 bases between. Germline V lookup: CDR1 SGHTA, CDR2 FQGNSA. CDR3 region: CASSLETGTETQYF. CDR3 bases: TGTGCCAGCAGCTTAGAGACGGGGACGGAGACCCAGTACTTC.

This chain links TRBV19 with TRBJ2-1, with D possibly being TRBD1 (6 bases). Germline-derived CDR1 and CDR2 are LNHDA and SQIVND (reference sequence). This CDR3 comprises 16 residues. Deletions cut 5 bases from V and 4 bases from J, with 18 bases between. The CDR3: CASSPGFAGAYNEQFF. The DNA for the CDR3 is TGTGCCAGTAGTCCGGGCTTTGCAGGGGCGTACAATGAGCAGTTCTTC.

The rearrangement links TRBV28 to TRBJ2-7; D not certain. Germline-derived CDR1 and CDR2 are MDHEN and SYDVKM. The CDR3 has 13 residues. V lost 5 bases, J lost 9 bases, and 17 bases lay in between. The CDR3 is CASSKERLTGQYF. The DNA of the CDR3 is TGTGCCAGCAGTAAGGAACGGCTGACTGGGCAGTACTTC.

The V and J genes are TRBV7-6 and TRBJ2-5; 8 nucleotides line up with TRBD2. Germline values: CDR1 SGHVS, CDR2 FNYEAQ. The CDR3 runs to 15 residues. Trimming at V came to 5 bases and at J to 2 bases, leaving 7 bases not matched to a gene. The CDR3 is CASSPLAGIQETQYF. CDR3 DNA sequence: TGTGCCAGCAGCCCGCTAGCGGGCATACAAGAGACCCAGTACTTC.

This chain uses TRBV5-1 with TRBJ2-6; D remains unclear. With 3 bases removed from V and 1 base from J, the gap between germline ends came to 11 bases. Germline V gene data show CDR1 as SGHRS and CDR2 as YFSETQ. The CDR3 length is 16 residues. The CDR3 reads CASSSNPMSGANVLTF. In DNA, the CDR3 is TGCGCCAGCAGCTCAAATCCAATGTCTGGGGCCAACGTCCTGACTTTC. Drawing the rest from reference TRBV5-1 and TRBJ2-6, the complete variable domain is KAGVTQTPRYLIKTRGQQVTLSCSPISGHRSVSWYQQTPGQGLQFLFEYFSETQRNKGNFPGRFSGRQFSNSRSEMNVSTLELGDSALYLCASSSNPMSGANVLTFGAGSRLTVL.

The sample holds a few counts of this clone. The V gene is TRBV7-9, the J gene TRBJ2-3; 12 bases are shared with TRBD2. The CDR3 covers 17 residues. The germline V gene encodes CDR1 SEHNR and CDR2 FQNEAQ (reference sequence). The junction had 11 bases not matched to a gene; V was cut back by 6 bases and J by 4 bases. CDR3 in DNA: TGTGCCAGCAGTTCATTGACTAGCGGGAGAGGAGCAGATACGCAGTATTTT. It yields the protein CASSSLTSGRGADTQYF.

V is TRBV19 and J is TRBJ1-5, with TRBD1 matching 8 bases. V trimming: 3 bases; J trimming: 6 bases; junction bases outside the gene matches: 10. CDR3 length equals 16 residues. The germline gives CDR1 LNHDA, CDR2 SQIVND (reference sequence). CDR3 sequence (DNA): TGTGCCAGTAGTATCTACCGACAGGGGATCGGTCAGCCCCAGCATTTT. This sequence encodes CASSIYRQGIGQPQHF. Supplemented by reference TRBV19 and TRBJ1-5, the full variable domain reads DGGITQSPKYLFRKEGQNVTLSCEQNLNHDAMYWYRQDPGQGLRLIYYSQIVNDFQKGDIAEGYSVSREKKESFPLTVTSAQKNPTAFYLCASSIYRQGIGQPQHFGDGTRLSIL.

This chain connects TRBV28 to TRBJ1-5; D is possibly TRBD1 (6 bases). The CDR3 covers 16 residues. The germline gives CDR1 MDHEN, CDR2 SYDVKM. Between the trimmed V and J ends, which lost 6 bases and 3 bases, there was a span of 18 bases. The CDR3, as DNA: TGTGCCAGCAGACCGGGCGGGCAGGGGTTCAATCAGCCCCAGCATTTT. As protein: CASRPGGQGFNQPQHF.

This chain uses TRBV29-1 with TRBJ1-4; TRBD1 aligns across 11 bases. This CDR3 region has 15 residues. CDR1 SQVTM and CDR2 ANQGSEA come from the germline V gene. V dropped 7 bases and J dropped 8; count of bases not matched to a gene: 12. This CDR3 reads CSAVDPGTGGEKLFF. DNA of the CDR3: TGCAGCGCAGTCGACCCGGGGACAGGGGGGGAAAAACTGTTTTTT.

The chain uses TRBV15 and TRBJ2-1; 7 nucleotides align to TRBD2. The trim removed 4 bases at V and 4 bases at J, leaving 10 bases unmatched. CDR1 and CDR2 (germline): LNHNV, YYDKDF (reference sequence). This CDR3 has 16 residues. The CDR3 region is CATSTPPGGRYNEQFF. For the CDR3, the DNA is TGTGCCACCAGCACACCCCCCGGGGGGAGATACAATGAGCAGTTCTTC. The variable domain in full, completed from reference TRBV15 and TRBJ2-1, reads DAMVIQNPRYQVTQFGKPVTLSCSQTLNHNVMYWYQQKSSQAPKLLFHYYDKDFNNEADTPDNFQSRRPNTSFCFLDIRSPGLGDTAMYLCATSTPPGGRYNEQFFGPGTRLTVL.

The V and J genes are TRBV4-3 and TRBJ1-4; TRBD1 is a possible D gene (5 bases). V lost 0 bases, J lost 7 bases, and 6 bases lay in between. CDR1 and CDR2 (germline): LGHNA, YSLEER. This CDR3 has 13 residues. The CDR3 DNA sequence: TGCGCCAGCAGCCAAGATCAGGGTGAAAAACTGTTTTTT. Its protein product is CASSQDQGEKLFF.

V and J are TRBV18 and TRBJ1-1; a possible D gene is TRBD1 (5 bases). The CDR3 length is 15 residues. Trimming took 0 bases from V and 1 from J, leaving 9 bases between them. Germline CDR1 KGHSH, CDR2 LQKENI. The CDR3 nucleotides read TGTGCCAGCTCACCACCAAGGGACTCGAACACTGAAGCTTTCTTT. This gives the protein CASSPPRDSNTEAFF.

The chain employs TRBV7-2 and TRBJ2-3; 9 nucleotides align to TRBD2. The germline gives CDR1 SGHTA, CDR2 FQGNSA. The trim removed 7 bases at V and 2 bases at J, leaving 10 bases unmatched. The CDR3 is 16 amino acids. The DNA of the CDR3 is TGTGCCAGCACCCCATCCCTAGCGGGGAACACAGATACGCAGTATTTT. It encodes CASTPSLAGNTDTQYF.

This clone showed up just once. The V gene is TRBV5-1, the J gene TRBJ2-5, with 14 bases aligning to TRBD2. The germline V gene has CDR1 SGHRS and CDR2 YFSETQ. V lost 3 bases to trimming and J lost 4 bases; unmatched junction nucleotides: 11. The CDR3 spans 18 residues. The CDR3 coding sequence is TGCGCCAGCAGCTCCGATGGGACTAGCGGGAGTTTTTTAGAGACCCAGTACTTC. Its protein is CASSSDGTSGSFLETQYF.

This chain links TRBV28 with TRBJ1-5; the match to TRBD1 covers 10 bases. The CDR3 is 15 amino acids. Per germline, CDR1 MDHEN and CDR2 SYDVKM. With V trimmed by 5 bases and J by 7 bases, 8 bases remained unmatched. In DNA, the CDR3 is TGTGCCAGCAGTCTTCCGGGACAGGGGACCCAGCCCCAGCATTTT. Residues: CASSLPGQGTQPQHF.

This clone has more than one count but fewer than ten. The chain uses TRBV7-2 and TRBJ2-1; D may be TRBD2 (5 bases). The V end was cut by 5 bases, the J end by 8 bases, with 13 bases between. The CDR3 runs to 13 residues. Looked up from germline, CDR1 is SGHTA and CDR2 is FQGNSA. CDR3: CASSPTRADEQFF. CDR3 nucleotides: TGTGCCAGCAGCCCCACTAGAGCGGATGAGCAGTTCTTC. Based on the CDR3 plus reference TRBV7-2 and TRBJ2-1, the full variable domain is GAGVSQSPSNKVTEKGKDVELRCDPISGHTALYWYRQSLGQGLEFLIYFQGNSAPDKSGLPSDRFSAERTGGSVSTLTIQRTQQEDSAVYLCASSPTRADEQFFGPGTRLTVL.